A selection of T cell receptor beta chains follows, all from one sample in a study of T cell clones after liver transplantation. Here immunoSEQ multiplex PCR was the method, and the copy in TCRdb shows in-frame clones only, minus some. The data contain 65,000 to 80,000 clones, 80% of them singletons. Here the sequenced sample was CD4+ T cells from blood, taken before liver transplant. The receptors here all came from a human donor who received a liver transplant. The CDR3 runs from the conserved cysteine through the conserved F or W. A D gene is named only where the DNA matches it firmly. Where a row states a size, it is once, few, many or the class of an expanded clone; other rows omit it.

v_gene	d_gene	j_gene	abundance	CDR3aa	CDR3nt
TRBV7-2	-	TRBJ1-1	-	CASSLVSGGTVNTEAFF	TGTGCCAGCAGCTTAGTATCGGGGGGGACGGTGAACACTGAAGCTTTCTTT
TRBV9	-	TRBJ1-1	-	CASSAQHMNTEAFF	TGTGCCAGCAGCGCACAGCACATGAACACTGAAGCTTTCTTT
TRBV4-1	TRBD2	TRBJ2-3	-	CASSQDAAAGGPDTQYF	TGCGCCAGCAGCCAAGACGCCGCTGCGGGAGGCCCAGATACGCAGTATTTT
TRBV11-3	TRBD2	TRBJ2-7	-	CASSLLRQGGYEQYF	TGTGCCAGCAGCTTACTCCGGCAGGGAGGGTACGAGCAGTACTTC
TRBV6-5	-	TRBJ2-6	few	CASSYSGVGANVLTF	TGTGCCAGCAGTTACTCAGGGGTCGGGGCCAACGTCCTGACTTTC
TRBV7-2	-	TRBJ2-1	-	CASSSPRSYNEQFF	TGTGCCAGCAGCTCCCCCCGCTCCTACAATGAGCAGTTCTTC
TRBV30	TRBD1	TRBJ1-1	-	CALTSGGMDTEAFF	TGTGCTTTAACTTCAGGGGGCATGGACACTGAAGCTTTCTTT
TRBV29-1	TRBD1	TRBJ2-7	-	CSVQGQGLTASEQYF	TGCAGCGTTCAAGGACAGGGGTTGACGGCATCCGAGCAGTACTTC
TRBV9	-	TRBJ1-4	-	CASSVDPTAGNEKLFF	TGTGCCAGCAGCGTAGATCCGACAGCCGGAAATGAAAAACTGTTTTTT
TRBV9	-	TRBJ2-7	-	CASSVYFDSYEQYF	TGTGCCAGCAGCGTTTATTTTGACTCCTACGAGCAGTACTTC
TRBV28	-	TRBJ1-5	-	CASSLRVQPQHF	TGTGCCAGCAGTTTACGGGTTCAGCCCCAGCATTTT
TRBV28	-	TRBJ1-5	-	CASTPGANQPQHF	TGTGCCAGCACCCCAGGGGCCAATCAGCCCCAGCATTTT
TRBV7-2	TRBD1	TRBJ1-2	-	CASSFDRAGYTF	TGTGCCAGCAGCTTTGACAGGGCGGGCTACACCTTC
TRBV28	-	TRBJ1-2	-	CASRIPGTSGAYGYTF	TGTGCCAGCAGGATTCCCGGGACCTCAGGGGCTTATGGCTACACCTTC
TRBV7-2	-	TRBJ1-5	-	CASSSSVWWPQHF	TGTGCCAGCAGCTCCTCCGTGTGGTGGCCCCAGCATTTT
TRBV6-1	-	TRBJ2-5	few	CASSRRGREEETQYF	TGTGCCAGCAGCCGAAGGGGGAGGGAGGAAGAGACCCAGTACTTC
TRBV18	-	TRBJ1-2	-	CASSPQGQDFSDYTF	TGTGCCAGCTCACCACAAGGACAAGACTTTTCCGACTACACCTTC
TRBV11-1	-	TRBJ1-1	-	CASSFGRGAGEAFF	TGTGCCAGCAGCTTCGGTAGGGGGGCTGGTGAAGCTTTCTTT
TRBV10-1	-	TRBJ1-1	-	CASSESDGTEAFF	TGCGCCAGCAGTGAATCGGATGGCACTGAAGCTTTCTTT
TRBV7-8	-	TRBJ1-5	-	CASSLVAAYSNQPQHF	TGTGCCAGCAGCTTAGTGGCAGCTTATAGCAATCAGCCCCAGCATTTT
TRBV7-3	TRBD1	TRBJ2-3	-	CASSAGGSTDTQYF	TGTGCCAGCAGCGCAGGGGGTAGCACAGATACGCAGTATTTT
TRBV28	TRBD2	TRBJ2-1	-	CASSRLAIGSNDEQFF	TGTGCCAGCAGCCGACTAGCTATAGGGTCTAACGATGAGCAGTTCTTC
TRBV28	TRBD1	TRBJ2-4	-	CASGTGLAKNIQYF	TGTGCCAGCGGGACAGGGCTAGCCAAAAACATTCAGTACTTC
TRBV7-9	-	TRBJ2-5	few	CASSDRMNQETQYF	TGTGCCAGCAGCGACAGGATGAACCAAGAGACCCAGTACTTC
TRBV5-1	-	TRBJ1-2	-	CASSLVRGEDGYTF	TGCGCCAGCAGCTTGGTCCGGGGAGAGGATGGCTACACCTTC
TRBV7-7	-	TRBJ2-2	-	CASSLAEGHTNTGELFF	TGTGCTAGCAGCTTAGCAGAGGGACATACGAACACCGGGGAGCTGTTTTTT
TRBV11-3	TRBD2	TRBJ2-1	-	CASSWGLAGVTEQFF	TGTGCCAGCAGCTGGGGACTAGCGGGAGTCACTGAGCAGTTCTTC
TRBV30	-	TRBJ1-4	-	CAWGGQRINEKLFF	TGTGCCTGGGGAGGGCAGCGGATTAATGAAAAACTGTTTTTT
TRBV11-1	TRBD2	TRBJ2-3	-	CASRSLAGRTDTQYF	TGTGCCAGCAGATCCTTAGCGGGACGCACAGATACGCAGTATTTT
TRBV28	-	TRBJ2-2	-	CASSFPPPGSKHTGELFF	TGTGCCAGCAGTTTTCCCCCACCGGGCAGTAAACACACCGGGGAGCTGTTTTTT
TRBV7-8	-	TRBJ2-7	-	CASSLGGGGPYEQYF	TGTGCCAGCAGCTTGGGAGGGGGAGGTCCCTACGAGCAGTACTTC
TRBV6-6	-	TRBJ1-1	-	CASSFRAAMNTEAFF	TGTGCCAGCAGTTTCAGGGCCGCGATGAACACTGAAGCTTTCTTT
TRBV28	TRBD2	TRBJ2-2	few	CASTPLGLAGWMGTGELFF	TGTGCCAGCACCCCTTTGGGACTAGCGGGTTGGATGGGCACCGGGGAGCTGTTTTTT
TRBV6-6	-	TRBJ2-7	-	CASSQGPSSYEQYF	TGTGCCAGCAGCCAGGGTCCTTCGTCCTACGAGCAGTACTTC
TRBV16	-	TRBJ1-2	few	CASSQYGGEDYGYTF	TGTGCCAGCAGCCAATACGGCGGGGAAGACTATGGCTACACCTTC
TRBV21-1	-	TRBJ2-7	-	CASSKYLTGVVDEQYF	TGTGCCAGCAGCAAATATTTGACAGGGGTGGTCGACGAGCAGTACTTC
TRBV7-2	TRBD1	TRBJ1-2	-	CASTPTGAEGGYTF	TGTGCCAGCACCCCGACAGGGGCAGAAGGTGGCTACACCTTC
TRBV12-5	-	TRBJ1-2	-	CASGLGTATGYTF	TGTGCTAGTGGTTTGGGGACAGCCACTGGCTACACCTTC
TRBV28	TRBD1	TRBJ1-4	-	CASSGDRGEEKLFF	TGTGCCAGCAGTGGCGACAGGGGGGAAGAAAAACTGTTTTTT
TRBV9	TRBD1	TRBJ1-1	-	CASSPQRGTGNTEAFF	TGTGCCAGCAGCCCACAGAGGGGGACAGGGAACACTGAAGCTTTCTTT
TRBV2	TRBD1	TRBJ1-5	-	CASRDDRAEWGNQPQHF	TGTGCCAGCAGGGACGACAGGGCTGAGTGGGGCAATCAGCCCCAGCATTTT
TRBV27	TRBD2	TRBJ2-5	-	CASSFKGRGGRGETQYF	TGTGCCAGCAGTTTTAAAGGCCGCGGGGGGCGCGGGGAGACCCAGTACTTC
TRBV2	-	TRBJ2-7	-	CASSEALGREQYF	TGTGCCAGCAGTGAAGCGCTAGGGCGGGAGCAGTACTTC
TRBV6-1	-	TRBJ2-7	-	CASRAGYEQYF	TGTGCCAGCAGGGCAGGCTACGAGCAGTACTTC
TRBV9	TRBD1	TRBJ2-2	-	CASSAGDSGTGELFF	TGTGCCAGCAGCGCCGGGGACAGTGGCACCGGGGAGCTGTTTTTT